Described below is a single TCR beta chain sequence and its context. This entry belongs to a study of blood T cell repertoires in COVID-19. Study-wide background: Samples came from the United States, Italy and Spain, spanning acute and convalescent COVID-19. PBMCs, B-cell-depleted T cells, or T cells were the source of the cDNA or gDNA that made up the material.

Original processing notes: Reference gene primer amplification in the assay estimated nucleated cell counts. Assay: immunoSEQ multiplex PCR; the TCRdb copy retains only in-frame clones and omits some. D and trimming were read from the DNA, whereas the V and J calls and clone size are those reported in that table. The sample includes tens of thousands of clones, approximately 90% of them seen just once. Sequenced: peripheral blood. The source is a woman aged 50 to 65 in a cohort sampled during active COVID-19.

CDR3 nucleotides: TGTGCCATCAGGGGACAACGGGATGAAAAACTGTTTTTT. This codes for CAIRGQRDEKLFF. V usage is TRBV10-3 and J usage is TRBJ1-4, with D possibly TRBD1 on 6 matching bases. V was pared by 6 bases and J by 6 bases, with 11 bases between. The CDR3 spans 13 residues. Germline-derived CDR1 and CDR2 are ENHRY and SYGVKD.